This T cell receptor beta chain is from a study of blood T cells in healthy people across ages. Study-wide results and limits: Naive T cell percentage showed a strong correlation with TCR beta diversity.

This CDR3 has 14 amino acids. Unmatched junction bases numbered 6, after V lost 6 bases and J lost 4 bases. Germline values: CDR1 MDHEN, CDR2 SYDVKM. For this clonotype: The antigen is unknown.

A minimum of 6 million PBMCs was isolated per sample. Primers used in a second PCR of about 7 to 12 cycles were a sample-barcoded 5' primer and a J-beta primer mix. Each cDNA molecule, via a template-switch adaptor with 12 random nucleotides, was tagged. TCRdb re-analysed the 5' RACE reads in MiXCR, keeping a single row per CDR3 protein. Counted here are some 780,000 distinct CDR3 sequences, approximately 53% occurring once; the ten biggest clones make up approximately 24%. The TCR was taken from a man in his forties in good health. The source material was blood. This chain links TRBV28 with TRBJ2-1; 7 bases align to TRBD2. The CDR3 bases are TGTGCCAGCAGGGTCGGACTAGTATACAATGAGCAGTTCTTC. It translates to CASRVGLVYNEQFF.